The 9 T cell receptor beta chains listed next were all sequenced from one sample in a study of T-cell memory formation after mild COVID-19. TCRdb fed the 5' RACE reads into MiXCR, producing one record per CDR3 protein. Of some 310,000 distinct CDR3 sequences listed, 20% to 25% are singletons. Sequences were obtained from PBMCs or a T cell subset sorted from them (not recorded which). These receptors all come from a man aged 18 to 35 who had mild COVID-19 (a few samples of this study predate the infection). Cell type and time point are not known.

DNA of the CDR3: TGCAGCGTTGAAGCCGACGAAACTCACTATGGCTACACCTTC. As protein: CSVEADETHYGYTF. This rearrangement joins TRBV29-1 to TRBJ1-2; D unresolved. With 1 base removed from V and 3 bases from J, the gap between germline ends came to 12 bases. The germline CDR1 and CDR2 sequences are SQVTM and ANQGSEA. This CDR3 has 14 amino acids.

The chain uses TRBV25-1 and TRBJ2-5; 8 nucleotides agree with TRBD2. Germline CDR1 and CDR2: MGHDK and SYGVNS. The CDR3 loop spans 15 amino acids. Germline trimming cut 3 bases from V and 4 bases from J; bases unmatched to any gene: 7. CDR3 coding DNA: TGTGCCAGCAGTGACCCCCTGCGGGGGGTAGAGACCCAGTACTTC. It is translated as CASSDPLRGVETQYF. Drawing the rest from reference TRBV25-1 and TRBJ2-5, the complete variable domain is EADIYQTPRYLVIGTGKKITLECSQTMGHDKMYWYQQDPGMELHLIHYSYGVNSTEKGDLSSESTVSRIRTEHFPLTLESARPSHTSQYLCASSDPLRGVETQYFGPGTRLLVL.

V gene TRBV6-5 combines with J gene TRBJ1-2, with unresolved D. V was cut by 0 bases and J by 0 bases, with 14 bases left in between. In germline, CDR1 is MNHEY, CDR2 SVGAGI. The length of the CDR3 is 17 residues. CDR3: CASSYSAGSSSNYGYTF. The CDR3 coding sequence is TGTGCCAGCAGTTACTCGGCAGGTTCCTCCTCTAACTATGGCTACACCTTC.

This chain connects TRBV29-1 to TRBJ1-4; D possibly corresponds to TRBD1 (6 bases). V lost 4 bases, J lost 7 bases, and 13 bases lay in between. In germline, CDR1 is SQVTM, CDR2 ANQGSEA. This CDR3 has 13 residues. CDR3 in amino acids: CSVATGTFEKLFF. The CDR3 DNA reads as TGCAGCGTTGCAACAGGGACCTTTGAAAAACTGTTTTTT.

This clonotype has more than one count but fewer than ten. The chain recombines TRBV7-2 with TRBJ2-5, with D tentatively TRBD1 or TRBD2 (5 bases each). CDR3 length: 14 residues. V lost 4 bases and J lost 5, with 14 bases in between. The germline gives CDR1 SGHTA, CDR2 FQGNSA. The CDR3 region has the DNA TGTGCCAGCAGCTCACGGACTTGGGGGGAGACCCAGTACTTC. It specifies CASSSRTWGETQYF.

There are many counts of this clonotype. The chain uses TRBV5-1 and TRBJ1-1; 7 bases match TRBD1. Germline values: CDR1 SGHRS, CDR2 YFSETQ. The J segment lost 5 bases and the V segment lost 1 base, leaving 2 bases of the junction unmatched. The CDR3 totals 13 residues. In DNA form, the CDR3 reads TGCGCCAGCAGCTTGCAGGGGGATACTGAAGCTTTCTTT. Its protein product is CASSLQGDTEAFF.

This clonotype was counted only a few times. The genes are TRBV12-3 or TRBV12-4 and TRBJ1-1; D might be TRBD1 (5 bases). This CDR3 region has 13 residues. Trimming removed 7 bases at V and 0 bases at J, with 9 bases between. CDR3 bases: TGTGCCAGCACCCGGACACTGAACACTGAAGCTTTCTTT. It translates to CASTRTLNTEAFF.

The V call is TRBV7-6, the J call TRBJ2-5; TRBD2 agrees at 8 bases. Per the germline V gene, CDR1 is SGHVS and CDR2 is FNYEAQ. The CDR3 length is 16 residues. V shed 2 bases, J shed 9 bases, and the junction held 14 bases outside the gene matches. CDR3 protein: CASSLSSGGAQRAQYF. The CDR3 DNA reads as TGTGCCAGCAGCTTATCCAGCGGGGGTGCCCAACGGGCCCAGTACTTC.

This clonotype has ten or more counts. The chain carries TRBV4-2 and TRBJ2-3, with a weak D call TRBD1 (6 bases). The CDR3 covers 13 residues. Germline V lookup: CDR1 LGHNA, CDR2 YNFKEQ. Trimming pared 3 bases from V and 6 bases from J, leaving 10 bases between. CDR3 sequence (DNA): TGTGCCAGCAGCCAGGGGGCCGGGGATACGCAGTATTTT. Translated, it gives CASSQGAGDTQYF.